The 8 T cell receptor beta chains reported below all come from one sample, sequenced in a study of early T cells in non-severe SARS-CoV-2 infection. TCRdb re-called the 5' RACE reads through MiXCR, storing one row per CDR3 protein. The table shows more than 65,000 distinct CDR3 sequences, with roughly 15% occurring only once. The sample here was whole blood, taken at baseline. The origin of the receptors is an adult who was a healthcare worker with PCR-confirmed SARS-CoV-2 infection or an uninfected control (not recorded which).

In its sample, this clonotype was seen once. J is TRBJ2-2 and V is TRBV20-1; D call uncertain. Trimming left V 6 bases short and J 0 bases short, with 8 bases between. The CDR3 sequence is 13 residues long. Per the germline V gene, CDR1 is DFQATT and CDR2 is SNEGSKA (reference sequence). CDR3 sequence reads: CSATTANTGELFF. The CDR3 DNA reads TGCAGTGCAACAACGGCGAACACCGGGGAGCTGTTTTTT.

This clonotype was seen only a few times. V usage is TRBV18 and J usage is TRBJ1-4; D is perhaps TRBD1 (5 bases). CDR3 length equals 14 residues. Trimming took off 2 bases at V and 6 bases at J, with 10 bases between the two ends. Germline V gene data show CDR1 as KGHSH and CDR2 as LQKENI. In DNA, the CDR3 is TGTGCCAGCTCACCATGGGCAGGGCATGAAAAACTGTTTTTT. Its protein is CASSPWAGHEKLFF. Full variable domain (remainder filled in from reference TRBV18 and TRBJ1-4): NAGVMQNPRHLVRRRGQEARLRCSPMKGHSHVYWYRQLPEEGLKFMVYLQKENIIDESGMPKERFSAEFPKEGPSILRIQQVVRGDSAAYFCASSPWAGHEKLFFGSGTQLSVL.

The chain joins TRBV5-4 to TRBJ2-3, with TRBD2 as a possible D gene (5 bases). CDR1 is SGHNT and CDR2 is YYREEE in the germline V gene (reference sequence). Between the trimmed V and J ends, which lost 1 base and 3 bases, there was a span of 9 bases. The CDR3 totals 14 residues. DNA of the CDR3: TGTGCCAGCAGCTTGCGTGAGGGAACAGATACGCAGTATTTT. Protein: CASSLREGTDTQYF. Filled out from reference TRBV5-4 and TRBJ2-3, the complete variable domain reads ETGVTQSPTHLIKTRGQQVTLRCSSQSGHNTVSWYQQALGQGPQFIFQYYREEENGRGNFPPRFSGLQFPNYSSELNVNALELDDSALYLCASSLREGTDTQYFGPGTRLTVL.

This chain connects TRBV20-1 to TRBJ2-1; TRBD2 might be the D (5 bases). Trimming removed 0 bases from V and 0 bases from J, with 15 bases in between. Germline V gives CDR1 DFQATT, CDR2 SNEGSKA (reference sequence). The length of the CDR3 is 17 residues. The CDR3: CSARDIIALSSYNEQFF. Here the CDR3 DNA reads TGCAGTGCTAGAGATATTATAGCGCTAAGCTCCTACAATGAGCAGTTCTTC.

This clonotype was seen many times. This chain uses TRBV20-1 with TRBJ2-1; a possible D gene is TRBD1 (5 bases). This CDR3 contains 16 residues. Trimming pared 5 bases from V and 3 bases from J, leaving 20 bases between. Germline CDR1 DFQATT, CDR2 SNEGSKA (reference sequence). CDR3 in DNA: TGCAGTGCTCCTCGACAACCCTGGGGCAACTACAATGAGCAGTTCTTC. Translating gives CSAPRQPWGNYNEQFF.

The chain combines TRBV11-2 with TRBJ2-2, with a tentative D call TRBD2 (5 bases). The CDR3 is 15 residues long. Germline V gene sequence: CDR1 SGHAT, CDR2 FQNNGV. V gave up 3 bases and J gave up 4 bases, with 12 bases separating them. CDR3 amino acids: CASSFPGLITGELFF. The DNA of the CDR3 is TGTGCCAGCAGCTTCCCCGGACTCATCACCGGGGAGCTGTTTTTT.

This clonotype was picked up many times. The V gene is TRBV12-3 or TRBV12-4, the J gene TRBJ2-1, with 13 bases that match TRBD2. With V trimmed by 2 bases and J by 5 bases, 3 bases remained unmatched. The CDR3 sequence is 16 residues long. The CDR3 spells CASSLRTSGGDNEQFF. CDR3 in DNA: TGTGCCAGCAGTTTACGGACTAGCGGGGGCGACAATGAGCAGTTCTTC.

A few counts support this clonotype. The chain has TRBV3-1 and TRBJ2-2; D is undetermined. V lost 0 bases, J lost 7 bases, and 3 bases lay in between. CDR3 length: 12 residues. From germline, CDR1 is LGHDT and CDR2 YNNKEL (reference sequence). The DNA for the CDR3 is TGTGCCAGCAGCCAAGATGGCGGGGAGCTGTTTTTT. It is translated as CASSQDGGELFF.